This T cell receptor beta chain appears in the sequencing data of a study of blood T cell repertoires in COVID-19. A single count supports this clone. Trimming pared 3 bases from V and 0 bases from J, leaving 3 bases between. Germline V gene data show CDR1 as SGHTA and CDR2 as FQGNSA. The CDR3 totals 13 residues. In the original workflow: Amplified reference gene primers provided the basis for estimating nucleated cell counts. Libraries were prepared by immunoSEQ multiplex PCR; TCRdb keeps only in-frame clonotypes and omits some of them. That table supplies the V and J calls and clone size; D and trimming were determined from the DNA. This table has about 220,000 clones, around three quarters appearing once.

Source material: peripheral blood. The rearrangement uses TRBV7-2 and TRBJ1-5; D gene unclear. This TCR derives from a woman aged 70 to 79 with acute or convalescent COVID-19. The CDR3 reads CASSFYSNQPQHF. In DNA, the CDR3 is TGTGCCAGCAGCTTCTATAGCAATCAGCCCCAGCATTTT.